A single T cell receptor beta chain is shown here with its context. The gene symbols are mouse symbols. The CDR3 end lies 1 residue beyond the end of the read and is filled in from the germline J gene. Time point meaning: mouse harvest day 7 after allogeneic transplant. Mouse grafts combined 10^7 T-cell-depleted bone marrow cells with 10^6 splenic CD5+ T cells. Mice had MHC-mismatched B6 into BALB/c GVHD, sampled day 7 or 14. This sample stems from a study of tissue T cells after allogeneic stem cell transplantation. The germline V gene encodes CDR1 KGHPV and CDR2 FQNQEV (reference sequence). Unmatched junction bases numbered 5, after V lost 6 bases and J lost 3 bases. The length of the CDR3 is 14 residues. Some clones are missing from TCRdb's copy, which holds only in-frame ones; the method was immunoSEQ multiplex PCR. The sample holds roughly 5,000 clones, about 50% seen once.

The receptor was isolated from a female BALB/c mouse given C57BL/6 T cells with graft-versus-host disease after an allogeneic hematopoietic cell transplant. What was sequenced was skin. The V call is TRBV26, the J call TRBJ1-1; 9 nucleotides match TRBD1. CDR3 sequence reads: CASRGTGRDTEVFF. The CDR3 bases that were read are TGTGCCAGCAGGGGGACAGGGAGAGACACAGAAGTCTTC. Full variable domain (remainder filled in from reference TRBV26 and TRBJ1-1): NSKVIQTPRYLVKGQGQKAKMRCIPEKGHPVVFWYQQNKNNEFKFLINFQNQEVLQQIDMTEKRFSAECPSNSPCSLEIQSSEAGDSALYLCASRGTGRDTEVFFGKGTRLTVV.